Listed below are T cell receptor beta chains from one sample, sequenced in a study of blood T cell repertoires in COVID-19. Assay used: immunoSEQ multiplex PCR; TCRdb lists only in-frame clones, some missing. This sample yields hundreds of thousands of clones, of which 88% are seen a single time; approximately 8.8% belongs to the top ten. The specimen was peripheral blood. The receptor source for this set is a man between 18 and 29 years old with active or convalescent COVID-19. Each CDR3 is given with its conserved first and last residue. The D gene is left open where the match is weak. Size tells how often a clone was seen (once, few, many) or the class of an expanded clone, and some rows leave it out.

TRBJ1-1,NA,TRBV11-2,NA,CASSTLSRGEYGMNTEAFF,TGTGCCAGCAGTACATTATCCAGGGGCGAGTATGGGATGAACACTGAAGCTTTCTTT
TRBJ2-2,NA,TRBV13,NA,CASTRGYTGELFF,TGTGCCAGTACCAGGGGCTACACCGGGGAGCTGTTTTTT
TRBJ1-6,NA,TRBV3-1/TRBV3-2,few,CASRFQLNSPLHF,TGTGCCAGCAGGTTCCAACTTAATTCACCCCTCCACTTT
TRBJ2-7,NA,TRBV6-2/TRBV6-3,NA,CASSGQGGYYEQYF,TGTGCCAGCAGTGGCCAGGGAGGTTACTACGAGCAGTACTTC
TRBJ1-6,TRBD1,TRBV7-2,NA,CASSDQGGINSPLHF,TGTGCCAGCAGCGATCAGGGGGGAATCAATTCACCCCTCCACTTT
TRBJ1-2,NA,TRBV6-5,NA,CASSRGADYGYTF,TGTGCCAGCAGCCGGGGGGCCGACTATGGCTACACCTTC
TRBJ1-4,NA,TRBV7-9,NA,CASSLGQLGEKLFF,TGTGCCAGCAGCTTAGGACAGCTAGGGGAAAAACTGTTTTTT
TRBJ1-3,TRBD1,TRBV2,NA,CASRPGTGVGNTIYF,TGTGCCAGCAGACCCGGGACAGGGGTCGGAAACACCATATATTTT
TRBJ1-1,TRBD1,TRBV19,NA,CASQPRGRGTEAFF,TGTGCCAGCCAACCCAGGGGGCGCGGGACTGAAGCTTTCTTT
TRBJ2-3,TRBD1,TRBV6-1,NA,CASSEPAGGETDTQYF,TGTGCCAGCAGTGAACCGGCAGGGGGTGAGACAGATACGCAGTATTTT
TRBJ1-5,NA,TRBV12-3/TRBV12-4,NA,CASSLSRRQPQHF,TGTGCCAGCAGTTTAAGTAGGAGACAGCCCCAGCATTTT
TRBJ1-5,NA,TRBV6-2/TRBV6-3,NA,CASSYSTVNQPQHF,TGTGCCAGCAGTTACTCGACAGTCAATCAGCCCCAGCATTTT
TRBJ2-3,TRBD2,TRBV13,once,CASSFLHPGLAGGPSTDTQYF,TGTGCCAGCAGCTTTCTACACCCTGGACTAGCGGGGGGGCCAAGCACAGATACGCAGTATTTT
TRBJ2-7,NA,TRBV4-3,NA,CASSLALQGTYEQYF,TGCGCCAGCAGCCTCGCCCTTCAGGGCACCTACGAGCAGTACTTC
TRBJ1-5,NA,TRBV7-9,NA,CASSQEGGLLGWVNQPQHF,TGTGCCAGCAGTCAGGAAGGGGGTCTTTTGGGATGGGTCAATCAGCCCCAGCATTTT
TRBJ2-3,TRBD2,TRBV5-4,NA,CASSSRGGYPDTQYF,TGTGCCAGCAGCAGTCGGGGGGGATACCCAGATACGCAGTATTTT
TRBJ2-1,TRBD2,TRBV5-4,NA,CASSRTSNEQFF,TGTGCCAGCAGCCGGACTAGTAATGAGCAGTTCTTC
TRBJ1-5,NA,TRBV6-1,NA,CASSEWARNQPQHF,TGTGCCAGCAGTGAATGGGCCCGCAATCAGCCCCAGCATTTT
TRBJ1-2,TRBD1,TRBV6-5,NA,CASNSPGGYGYTF,TGTGCCAGCAATTCCCCAGGGGGTTATGGCTACACCTTC
TRBJ1-5,NA,TRBV18,NA,CASSPTQGLGNQPQHF,TGTGCCAGCTCACCCACACAGGGTTTGGGCAATCAGCCCCAGCATTTT
TRBJ2-3,NA,TRBV5-8,NA,CASSLGDIGTDTQYF,TGTGCCAGCAGCCTAGGGGACATCGGCACAGATACGCAGTATTTT
TRBJ1-5,NA,TRBV9,NA,CASSRTGNQPQHF,TGTGCCAGCAGCAGAACAGGGAATCAGCCCCAGCATTTT
TRBJ1-4,TRBD1,TRBV12-3/TRBV12-4,NA,CASQGGSNEKLFF,TGTGCCAGCCAGGGGGGATCTAATGAAAAACTGTTTTTT